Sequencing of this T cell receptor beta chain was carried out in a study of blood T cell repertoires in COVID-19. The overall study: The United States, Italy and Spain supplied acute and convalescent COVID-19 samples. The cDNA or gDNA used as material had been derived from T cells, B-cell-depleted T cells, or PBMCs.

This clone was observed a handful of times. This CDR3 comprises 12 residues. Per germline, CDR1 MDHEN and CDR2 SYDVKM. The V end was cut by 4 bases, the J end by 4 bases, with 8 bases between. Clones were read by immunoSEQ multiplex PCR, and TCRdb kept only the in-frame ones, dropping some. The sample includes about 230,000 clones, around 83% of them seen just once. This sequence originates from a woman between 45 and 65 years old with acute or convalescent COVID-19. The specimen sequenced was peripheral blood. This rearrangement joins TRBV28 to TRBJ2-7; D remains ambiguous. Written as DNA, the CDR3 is TGTGCCAGCAGTTCCCAGAAGTACGAGCAGTACTTC. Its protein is CASSSQKYEQYF.